This entry concerns a single T cell receptor beta chain. Its target is not known. The data stem from a study of regulatory T cells in long-lasting Graves disease. About the study: Treatment with antithyroid drugs for over 5 years, together with positive TSH receptor antibodies, meant persistent Graves' disease.

Construction of the TCR beta libraries employed iRepertoire HTBI primers in conjunction with Arm-PCR of CDR3 regions. TCRdb independently ran MiXCR on the multiplex PCR reads; one entry per CDR3 protein. This table has 500,000 to 800,000 distinct CDR3 sequences, about 30% appearing once. This sample's time point: persistent/refractory GD, antithyroid drugs over 5 years with positive TRAb. The authors made the TCR library using RNA they extracted from PBMCs. Germline CDR1 and CDR2: SGHKS and YYEKEE (reference sequence). The ends lost 6 bases at V and 4 bases at J; junction bases unmatched: 15. The CDR3 extends over 16 amino acids. Study observations and caveats: Repertoires from persistent disease leaned toward TRBV28, TRBJ1-2 and TRBJ2-5. Accuracy was possibly reduced by small sample size.

The receptor was derived from a female donor with Graves disease. Sequencing was performed on peripheral blood mononuclear cells (PBMCs), taken when the disease was refractory, from a patient treated with antithyroid drugs. The chain uses TRBV5-5 and TRBJ1-1; 7 nucleotides align to TRBD1. The CDR3 DNA follows: TGTGCCAGCACCCTCTCGGTGATAGGGGGCTTCACTGAAGCTTTCTTT. It is translated as CASTLSVIGGFTEAFF.